This entry features one T cell receptor beta chain sequence. The CDR3 has 12 amino acids. CDR1 and CDR2 from the germline V gene are MDHEN and SYDVKM. Deletions cut 7 bases from V and 2 bases from J, with 7 bases between. These data originate in a study of blood T cell repertoires in COVID-19. Data came from immunoSEQ multiplex PCR; TCRdb stores just in-frame clones and leaves some out. The sample records 90,000 to 130,000 clones, about 85% being singletons. The TCR was taken from a human donor in a cohort sampled during active COVID-19. The rearrangement joins TRBV28 to TRBJ2-3; D is ambiguous. Sample: peripheral blood. The CDR3 here is CASTETTDTQYF. CDR3 sequence (DNA): TGTGCCAGCACAGAAACCACAGATACGCAGTATTTT.